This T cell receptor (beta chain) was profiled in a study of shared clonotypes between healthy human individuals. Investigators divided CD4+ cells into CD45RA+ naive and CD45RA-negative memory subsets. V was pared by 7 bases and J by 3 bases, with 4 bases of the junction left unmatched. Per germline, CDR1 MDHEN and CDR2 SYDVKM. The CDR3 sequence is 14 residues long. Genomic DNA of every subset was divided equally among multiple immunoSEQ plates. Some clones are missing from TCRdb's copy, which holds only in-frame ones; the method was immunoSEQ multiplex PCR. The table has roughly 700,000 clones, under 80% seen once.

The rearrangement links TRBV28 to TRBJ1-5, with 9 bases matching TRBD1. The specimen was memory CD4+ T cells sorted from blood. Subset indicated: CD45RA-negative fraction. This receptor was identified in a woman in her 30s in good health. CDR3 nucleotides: TGTGCCAGCAACCGGGACAGGGACAATCAGCCCCAGCATTTT. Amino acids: CASNRDRDNQPQHF.